A selection of T cell receptor beta chains follows, all from one sample in a study of glioma-infiltrating T cells after dendritic cell vaccination. Profiling relied on immunoSEQ multiplex PCR, and the TCRdb table lists in-frame clones only, not all of them. The sample has about 58,000 clones; over 65% are singletons. The specimen comprised blood, sampled after dendritic cell vaccination. These TCRs come from a human donor with glioblastoma. Both conserved end residues are part of each CDR3. D genes are given only for firm matches. Part of the rows lack a size; the others show once, few, many or a class for expanded clones.

>TRBD1|.|TRBJ2-7|TRBV15
TGTGCCACCAGCAGTCGCCGGGACAGGACCTACGAGCAGTACTTC
CATSSRRDRTYEQYF
>TRBD1|once|TRBJ1-5|TRBV19
TGTGCCAGTAGTACGGAGGGGGCTGGGTTTTTTGGGAGCAATCAGCCCCAGCATTTT
CASSTEGAGFFGSNQPQHF
>TRBD2|.|TRBJ2-1|TRBV10-3
TGTGCCATCGGGGATAGCGGGGGGGACAATGAGCAGTTCTTC
CAIGDSGGDNEQFF
>TRBD2|.|TRBJ2-3|TRBV10-3
TGTGCCATCAGTGCCGCGGGGGGGGAGGATACGCAGTATTTT
CAISAAGGEDTQYF
>TRBD2|.|TRBJ2-5|TRBV6-1
TGTGCCAGCAGTGAACTAGCGGGGGGGCAAGAGACCCAGTACTTC
CASSELAGGQETQYF
>.|few|TRBJ2-3|TRBV5-6
TGTGCCAGCAGCTTGAGGGGTCCAGATACGCAGTATTTT
CASSLRGPDTQYF
>.|.|TRBJ2-7|TRBV29-1
TGCAGCGCCCAGGGCTGGTTCGAGCAGTACTTC
CSAQGWFEQYF
>TRBD1|.|TRBJ2-7|TRBV2
TGTGCCCGGGGTGGGGTTACAGGGGGCCACGAGCAGTACTTC
CARGGVTGGHEQYF
>TRBD1|.|TRBJ2-3|TRBV5-1
TGCGCCAGCAGCTTAGGACAGGGCCCAGATACGCAGTATTTT
CASSLGQGPDTQYF
>TRBD1|.|TRBJ2-7|TRBV5-6
TGTGCCAGCAGTTCGGGGACAGGGTATGACGAGCAGTACTTC
CASSSGTGYDEQYF